The source of this T cell receptor beta chain is a study of human T cells and chemical hapten exposure. Overall study results and limits: All donors were alopecia patients, so their immunity may differ from that of healthy people. Versus controls, significantly more large CDR3 similarity clusters arose from expanded TCRs.

Unique molecular identifiers were linked by the library to individual cDNA molecules. Per the original methods: TCR counts had a median of around 94,000 per sample and spanned roughly 20,000 to 750,000. One entry per CDR3 protein results from TCRdb running MiXCR on the RACE reads. The V and J calls shown here were made by TCRdb, not taken from the authors' results. The sample yields more than 300,000 distinct CDR3 sequences, roughly 4.6% seen once. Described time point: pre-sensitization, week 0. Noted treatment: therapeutic diphenylcyclopropenone sensitization with weekly scalp DPC. For this clonotype: Its target is not known.

V lost 6 bases and J lost 0; bases outside the gene matches: 10. The CDR3 is made up of 17 amino acids. Germline-derived CDR1 and CDR2 are MNHEY and SMNVEV (reference sequence). The sample was whole blood, taken in connection with sensitization to the hapten diphenylcyclopropenone (DPC). The sequence derives from a woman aged 45-65 years with alopecia areata. Some clones in this sample may be carry-over from other donors' samples. This chain joins TRBV27 and TRBJ2-3; 9 nucleotides align to TRBD2. The CDR3 nucleotides are TGTGCCAGCAGGCCACTAGCGGGTGTTACTAGCACAGATACGCAGTATTTT. Protein: CASRPLAGVTSTDTQYF.